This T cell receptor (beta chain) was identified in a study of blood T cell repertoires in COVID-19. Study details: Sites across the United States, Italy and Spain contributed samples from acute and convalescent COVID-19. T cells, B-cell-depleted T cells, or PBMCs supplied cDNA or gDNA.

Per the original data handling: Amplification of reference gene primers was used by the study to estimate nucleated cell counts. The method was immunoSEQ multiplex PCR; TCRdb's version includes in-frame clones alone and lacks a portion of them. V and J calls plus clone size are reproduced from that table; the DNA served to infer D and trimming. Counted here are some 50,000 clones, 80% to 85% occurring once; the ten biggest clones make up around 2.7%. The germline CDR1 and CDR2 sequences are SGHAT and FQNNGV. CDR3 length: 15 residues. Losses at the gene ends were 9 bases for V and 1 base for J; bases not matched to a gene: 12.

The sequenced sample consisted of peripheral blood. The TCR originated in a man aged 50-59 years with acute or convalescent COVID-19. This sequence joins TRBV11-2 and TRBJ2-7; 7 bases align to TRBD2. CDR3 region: CASLPQGGVSYEQYF. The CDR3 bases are TGTGCCAGTCTCCCCCAGGGAGGGGTTTCCTACGAGCAGTACTTC. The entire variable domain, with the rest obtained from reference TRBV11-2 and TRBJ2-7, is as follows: EAGVAQSPRYKIIEKRQSVAFWCNPISGHATLYWYQQILGQGPKLLIQFQNNGVVDDSQLPKDRFSAERLKGVDSTLKIQPAKLEDSAVYLCASLPQGGVSYEQYFGPGTRLTVT.